This is a list of T cell receptor beta chains from one sample in a study of control samples from healthy donors and cancer patients. Using immunoSEQ multiplex PCR, the repertoire was profiled, and TCRdb retains in-frame clones only, with some absent. The sample has 98,000 or so clones, less than 90% seen once. Material: blood. These receptors all stem from a woman aged 70-85 years in good health. The CDR3 runs from the conserved cysteine through the conserved F or W. The D gene is left open where the match is weak. Size tells how often a clone was seen (once, few, many) or the class of an expanded clone, and some rows leave it out.

D: NA
J: TRBJ1-1
size: NA
V: TRBV3-1/TRBV3-2
DNA: TGTGCCAGCAGCCAAGACAGTGAAGCTTTCTTT
CDR3: CASSQDSEAFF

D: TRBD1
J: TRBJ1-5
size: NA
V: TRBV30
DNA: TGTGCCTGGAGTGTAGGAAGCCGGGGACAGAACAATCAGCCCCAGCATTTT
CDR3: CAWSVGSRGQNNQPQHF

D: NA
J: TRBJ2-2
size: NA
V: TRBV27
DNA: TGTGCCAGCAGTTTGTTTTCGGTTCACCTCACCGGGGAGCTGTTTTTT
CDR3: CASSLFSVHLTGELFF

D: NA
J: TRBJ2-1
size: NA
V: TRBV10-1
DNA: TGCGCCAGATCGCGGGCCTCCTACAATGAGCAGTTCTTC
CDR3: CARSRASYNEQFF

D: NA
J: TRBJ2-7
size: NA
V: TRBV6-5
DNA: TGTGCCAGCAGTCCCGCGGGTGCCTACGAGCAGTACTTC
CDR3: CASSPAGAYEQYF

D: NA
J: TRBJ2-1
size: NA
V: TRBV12-3/TRBV12-4
DNA: TGTGCCAGCAGTTACGCCTTTGGGAATGAGCAGTTCTTC
CDR3: CASSYAFGNEQFF

D: NA
J: TRBJ1-2
size: NA
V: TRBV28
DNA: TGTGCCAGCATGACTGGGATGGATTATGGCTACACCTTC
CDR3: CASMTGMDYGYTF

D: TRBD1
J: TRBJ2-7
size: NA
V: TRBV5-4
DNA: TGTGCCAGCAGCTTACCTCGGACAGGGGTAGGGGTGGGCGAGCAGTACTTC
CDR3: CASSLPRTGVGVGEQYF

D: NA
J: TRBJ1-1
size: NA
V: TRBV6-1
DNA: TGTGCCAGCAGTGAAACGGTCCCCACTGAAGCTTTCTTT
CDR3: CASSETVPTEAFF

D: TRBD2
J: TRBJ2-7
size: NA
V: TRBV6-5
DNA: TGTGCCAGCAGTTACTCAAGCGGGAGTGGCTACGAGCAGTACTTC
CDR3: CASSYSSGSGYEQYF

D: NA
J: TRBJ2-1
size: NA
V: TRBV5-1
DNA: TGCGCCAGCAGGCAGGGGTGGGGTGAGCAGTTCTTC
CDR3: CASRQGWGEQFF

D: NA
J: TRBJ1-3
size: NA
V: TRBV30
DNA: TGTGCCTGGAGTGAGATGGCATCTGGAAACACCATATATTTT
CDR3: CAWSEMASGNTIYF

D: NA
J: TRBJ2-7
size: NA
V: TRBV5-1
DNA: TGCGCCAGCAGTCCCCCTCTTCTCTTATCAAGGAACTACGAGCAGTACTTC
CDR3: CASSPPLLLSRNYEQYF

D: NA
J: TRBJ1-4
size: NA
V: TRBV4-3
DNA: TGCGCCAGCAGCCAAGAGGTATGGGGGCGCGAAAAACTGTTTTTT
CDR3: CASSQEVWGREKLFF

D: TRBD1
J: TRBJ1-2
size: NA
V: TRBV5-1
DNA: TGCGCCAGCAGCAAGGGACAGGAGACCCTTTATGGCTACACCTTC
CDR3: CASSKGQETLYGYTF

D: NA
J: TRBJ1-1
size: NA
V: TRBV3-1/TRBV3-2
DNA: TGTGCCAGCAGCCAAGTTCAGGTCCCGAACACTGAAGCTTTCTTT
CDR3: CASSQVQVPNTEAFF

D: TRBD1
J: TRBJ2-7
size: NA
V: TRBV18
DNA: TGTGCCAGCTCACTCGGGACAGGGCAGAGCTCCTACGAGCAGTACTTC
CDR3: CASSLGTGQSSYEQYF

D: NA
J: TRBJ1-6
size: NA
V: TRBV7-2
DNA: TGTGCCAGCAGCTTAGAAGGATCTTCACCCCTCCACTTT
CDR3: CASSLEGSSPLHF

D: TRBD1
J: TRBJ2-7
size: NA
V: TRBV19
DNA: TGTGCCAGTAGTATGCGACAGGGATTTAACGACGAGCAGTACTTC
CDR3: CASSMRQGFNDEQYF

D: NA
J: TRBJ2-7
size: few
V: TRBV6-1
DNA: TGTGCCAGCAGTGAATACAGGGTCCCCTACGAGCAGTACTTC
CDR3: CASSEYRVPYEQYF

D: NA
J: TRBJ2-2
size: NA
V: TRBV6-6
DNA: TGTGCCAGCAGCCTCCGGGGGGCGGTCACCGGGGAGCTGTTTTTT
CDR3: CASSLRGAVTGELFF

D: NA
J: TRBJ2-7
size: once
V: TRBV6-5
DNA: TGTGCCAGCAGCATTACAGTATCCTACGAGCAGTACTTC
CDR3: CASSITVSYEQYF

D: NA
J: TRBJ1-1
size: few
V: TRBV28
DNA: TGTGCCAGCATTAACACGGTGGTGAATGAAGCTTTCTTT
CDR3: CASINTVVNEAFF

D: NA
J: TRBJ2-3
size: NA
V: TRBV5-1
DNA: TGCGCCAGCAGCTTGGCGTCTAGCGCGAGCACAGATACGCAGTATTTT
CDR3: CASSLASSASTDTQYF

D: NA
J: TRBJ2-3
size: NA
V: TRBV5-1
DNA: TGCGCCAGCAGCAAGCCTCGGGACAGCACAGATACGCAGTATTTT
CDR3: CASSKPRDSTDTQYF

D: NA
J: TRBJ2-2
size: NA
V: TRBV29-1
DNA: TGCCGCGCCCCCCCCACAGGAGCGAACACCGGGGAGCTGTTTTTT
CDR3: CRAPPTGANTGELFF

D: TRBD2
J: TRBJ2-7
size: NA
V: TRBV18
DNA: TGTGCCAGCTCACGGGGGGGGATAGACGAGCAGTACTTC
CDR3: CASSRGGIDEQYF

D: NA
J: TRBJ1-6
size: few
V: TRBV10-2
DNA: TGCGCCAGCAGTGGGGGGAATTCACCCCTCCACTTT
CDR3: CASSGGNSPLHF

D: TRBD1
J: TRBJ2-7
size: NA
V: TRBV12-5
DNA: TGTGCTAGTGGTTGGGCGGGACAGGTAAGAAACGAGCAGTACTTC
CDR3: CASGWAGQVRNEQYF

D: NA
J: TRBJ1-1
size: once
V: TRBV6-2/TRBV6-3
DNA: TGTGCCAGCAGTTCCTGGGTCTACACTGAAGCTTTCTTT
CDR3: CASSSWVYTEAFF

D: NA
J: TRBJ2-1
size: NA
V: TRBV6-5
DNA: TGTGCCAGCAGTTACGGGCTAGTTGCCCACAATGAGCAGTTCTTC
CDR3: CASSYGLVAHNEQFF

D: NA
J: TRBJ1-2
size: NA
V: TRBV4-3
DNA: TGCGCCAGCAGCCAAGATAGGGCGGGTGGCTACACCTTC
CDR3: CASSQDRAGGYTF

D: TRBD1
J: TRBJ2-7
size: NA
V: TRBV27
DNA: TGTGCCAGCAGTTTATTGGGGACAGCCTACGAGCAGTACTTC
CDR3: CASSLLGTAYEQYF

D: TRBD1
J: TRBJ1-1
size: NA
V: TRBV5-1
DNA: TGCGCCAGCAGCGGACAGGTTGAAAACACTGAAGCTTTCTTT
CDR3: CASSGQVENTEAFF

D: TRBD1
J: TRBJ1-4
size: NA
V: TRBV7-2
DNA: TGTGCCAGCAGCTTATCGTTACAGGGGGATAATGAAAAACTGTTTTTT
CDR3: CASSLSLQGDNEKLFF

D: NA
J: TRBJ2-3
size: NA
V: TRBV6-5
DNA: TGTGCCAGCAGTTATAAAGCAGGGAGCACAGATACGCAGTATTTT
CDR3: CASSYKAGSTDTQYF

D: NA
J: TRBJ1-2
size: NA
V: TRBV29-1
DNA: TGCAGCGTTGATTCGGGGTACACCTTC
CDR3: CSVDSGYTF

D: TRBD2
J: TRBJ2-1
size: NA
V: TRBV23-1
DNA: TGCGCCAGCAGTCAGGGACTAGCGGGGAACAATGAGCAGTTCTTC
CDR3: CASSQGLAGNNEQFF

D: TRBD1
J: TRBJ1-2
size: NA
V: TRBV6-4
DNA: TGTGCCAGCAGTGACGGGACAGGGAGTAACTATGGCTACACCTTC
CDR3: CASSDGTGSNYGYTF

D: NA
J: TRBJ1-2
size: NA
V: TRBV9
DNA: TGTGCCAGCAGTGGGGAGCTTCTCCGCGCCTATGGCTACACCTTC
CDR3: CASSGELLRAYGYTF

D: NA
J: TRBJ2-2
size: NA
V: TRBV5-4
DNA: TGTGCCAGCAGCTTCGGGGGAGACACCGGGGAGCTGTTTTTT
CDR3: CASSFGGDTGELFF

D: TRBD2
J: TRBJ2-1
size: NA
V: TRBV6-2/TRBV6-3
DNA: TGTGCCAGCAGTTACTTTGCTGGGCTAGCGGGAGTGAATGAGCAGTTCTTC
CDR3: CASSYFAGLAGVNEQFF

D: NA
J: TRBJ1-3
size: NA
V: TRBV5-1
DNA: TGCGCCAGCAGATCAGGCGGGACTGGAAACACCATATATTTT
CDR3: CASRSGGTGNTIYF

D: NA
J: TRBJ2-5
size: NA
V: TRBV5-1
DNA: TGCGCCAGCAGCTCGCAGGGGCTCCAAGAGACCCAGTACTTC
CDR3: CASSSQGLQETQYF

D: TRBD1
J: TRBJ2-5
size: NA
V: TRBV3-1/TRBV3-2
DNA: TGTGCCAGCAGCCGTCGGACAGGGCTGGACCAAGAGACCCAGTACTTC
CDR3: CASSRRTGLDQETQYF

D: TRBD1
J: TRBJ1-2
size: NA
V: TRBV6-5
DNA: TGTGCCAGCAGTTGGGACAGAAGTGAGGGTTACACCTTC
CDR3: CASSWDRSEGYTF

D: NA
J: TRBJ1-4
size: few
V: TRBV6-5
DNA: TGTGCCTCAAACTGGGACTCTAATGAAAAACTGTTTTTT
CDR3: CASNWDSNEKLFF

D: NA
J: TRBJ2-5
size: NA
V: TRBV6-5
DNA: TGTGCCAGCGTGTTGACGGGGGCGGGAGAGACCCAGTACTTC
CDR3: CASVLTGAGETQYF

D: NA
J: TRBJ2-3
size: NA
V: TRBV19
DNA: TGTGCCAGTAGTCGGTGGGATACGCAGTATTTT
CDR3: CASSRWDTQYF

D: NA
J: TRBJ1-3
size: NA
V: TRBV2
DNA: TGTGCCAGCGGTGTCGGGGAGGCGAACTCTGGAAACACCATATATTTT
CDR3: CASGVGEANSGNTIYF

D: NA
J: TRBJ2-5
size: once
V: TRBV11-2
DNA: TGTGCCAGCAGCCGAGACAACCAAGAGACCCAGTACTTC
CDR3: CASSRDNQETQYF

D: NA
J: TRBJ2-2
size: once
V: TRBV5-6
DNA: TGTGCCAGCAGCTTAAGTAGCCCCACCGGGGAGCTGTTTTTT
CDR3: CASSLSSPTGELFF